This entry concerns a single T cell receptor (beta chain). Then a second PCR, running about 6 to 11 cycles, was carried out with a sample-barcoded 5' primer and a J-beta primer mix. One entry per CDR3 protein, called by TCRdb with MiXCR from the 5' RACE reads. The sample has 1.4 million or so distinct CDR3 sequences, approximately 43% seen once. These data come from a study of blood T cells in healthy people across ages. The material sequenced was blood. The sequence came from a woman between 18 and 29 years old in good health.

Here the CDR3 reads CASGTGDTDTQYF. CDR3 in DNA: TGTGCCAGCGGTACCGGGGACACAGATACGCAGTATTTT. This chain links TRBV9 with TRBJ2-3; D might be TRBD2 (5 bases). The CDR3 covers 13 residues. Germline V CDR1 and CDR2: SGDLS, YYNGEE. V dropped 7 bases and J dropped 2 bases, with 11 bases sitting between them.